The T cell receptor (beta chain) under discussion was sequenced for a study of memory CD4+ T cells and cytomegalovirus serostatus (dated by TCRdb to about 2019). The study in broad terms: The cohort comprised 33 healthy Belgian adults, 9 CMV seropositive and some 24 CMV seronegative. To replicate a published TCR-based CMV serostatus classifier, the study sequenced CD4+ memory TCRbeta repertoires from a Belgian cohort whose cytomegalovirus serostatus was known. General study outcomes and caveats: Only CD4+CD45RO+ memory cells were sequenced, in contrast to the original study, which included naive and memory CD4+ and CD8+ populations. Among the 160 or so previously reported CMV-associated TCRbeta sequences, approximately 70 showed up in the CD4+ memory repertoires, with each one found in between one and five individuals. For predicting CMV serostatus, the median bootstrapped AUC was roughly 0.95 using the original framework and about 0.89 using a US-trained random forest. On the Belgian cohort, the classifier built on the original framework reached a median bootstrapped AUC of approximately 0.95, with a 95% CI of 0.76-1.00. Results were interpreted as suggesting that the CMV-associated TCR signature is largely present in the CD4+ memory repertoire.

The Quick-DNA Microprep Kit was used to extract genomic DNA from the sorted cells. Amplification of TCRbeta DNA was done with the immunoSEQ hsTCRbeta kit, following the protocol from the manufacturer. An Illumina MiSeq instrument was used to sequence the TCRbeta libraries. The original pipeline was this. Following removal of out-of-frame sequences, more than 2,000,000 distinct TCRbeta sequences were retained, with an average of roughly 70,000 per individual. Two values were used to score each individual: the count of some 150 previously reported CMV-associated TCRbeta sequences and the total count of productive distinct TCRbeta sequences. A beta-binomial model was reimplemented in Python, and scikit-learn random forests with default parameters were trained on data from the US cohort. Classifier performance on the Belgian cohort was reported as the median AUC with percentile confidence intervals calculated over 10,000 bootstrap iterations. TCRdb took this table from immuneACCESS and kept in-frame rearrangements with V and J called. Such tables lack part of the clones; where checked against another copy, unresolved V genes explain under half of the gap, and the rest is unexplained. V, J and clone size are those of that table, while D and trimming were read from the DNA. Counted in this sample were roughly 49,000 clones; roughly 78% of them appeared once. Together, the top ten hold under 1% of the sample.

With regard to this clone: Its antigen target is currently unknown. Base qualities are missing; no much larger clone stands one base away.

A FACSAria II was used to sort memory CD4+ T cells, defined as single viable CD3+CD4+CD8-CD45RO+ cells. To determine CMV serostatus, a Roche Elecsys assay was used that detects serum IgG against CMV pp150, pp28, p38 and p52. Once the samples were thawed, total CD4+ T cells were enriched through positive selection using CD4 magnetic microbeads. The samples came from a separate study whose specific focus was interrogating the CD4+ T cell memory repertoire. Peripheral blood mononuclear cells were isolated and cryopreserved according to standard operating procedures, and serum was kept at -80 degrees C. Staining used CD3-PerCP (BW264/56), CD4-APC (RPA-T4), CD45RO-PE (UCHT1) and CD8-Pacific Orange (3B5) antibodies, with Sytox blue excluding non-viable cells. Sequences SNHLY (CDR1) and FYNNEI (CDR2) are obtained from the germline V gene. V trim: 1 base; J trim: 8 bases; unmatched bases: 8. The cysteine opens and the phenylalanine closes a CDR3 of 15 amino acids. Solely the CDR3 DNA is kept, with 45 bases framed from the first base.

The clonotype comes from an adult in good health and CMV-seronegative. The sequence links TRBV2 to TRBJ1-2, and 9 bases in between align with TRBD1. The sequenced material came from memory CD4+ T cells from blood. The CDR3 region: CASSEVTGGYGGYTF. The bases read TGTGCCAGCAGTGAAGTTACAGGGGGCTACGGCGGCTACACCTTC.